One and the same sample provided the 28 T cell receptor beta chains below, sequenced in a study of blood T cell repertoires in COVID-19 (dated by TCRdb to about 2020). Library prep was done by the immunoSEQ multiplex PCR assay. Drawn from immuneACCESS, this table holds only the in-frame rearrangements with V and J called that TCRdb kept. Clones are partly lost; checked studies trace under half to an unresolved V gene and leave the rest unexplained. In all, the sample holds over 110,000 clones, and roughly 90% of those were seen once. The ten largest clones take up 1.5% to 2% of the sample. The sequenced sample was peripheral blood. These receptors were obtained from a man aged 65 to 79 with acute or convalescent COVID-19.

The chain links TRBV7-2 to TRBJ1-2; D is unresolved. Germline loops: CDR1 SGHTA, CDR2 FQGNSA. This CDR3 comprises 14 residues. Trimming removed 0 bases at V and 4 bases at J, with 9 bases between. CDR3 in DNA: TGTGCCAGCAGCTTAGCGGAGGGCTCCTATGGCTACACCTTC. Its protein is CASSLAEGSYGYTF.

The chain employs TRBV5-1 and TRBJ2-5, with 8 bases aligning to TRBD1. Germline CDR1 reads SGHRS; CDR2 reads YFSETQ. V shed 3 bases, J shed 4 bases, and the junction held 2 bases outside the gene matches. This CDR3 comprises 13 residues. The CDR3 DNA reads TGCGCCAGCAGCTCGGACAGGGCAGAGACCCAGTACTTC. Its translation is CASSSDRAETQYF.

The V call is TRBV5-8, the J call TRBJ2-5; 7 nucleotides align to TRBD1. The germline V gene has CDR1 SGHTS and CDR2 YDEGEE. J gave up 2 bases and V 3 bases, and 4 bases lay outside the gene matches. The CDR3 runs to 14 residues. CDR3 in amino acids: CASSWGQLQETQYF. CDR3 nucleotides: TGTGCCAGCAGCTGGGGACAGCTTCAAGAGACCCAGTACTTC.

The chain couples TRBV4-1 to TRBJ2-2; D remains unclear. Germline assignment: CDR1 MGHRA and CDR2 YSYEKL. There are 15 residues in the CDR3. The V end was cut by 1 base, the J end by 1 base, with 7 bases between. The CDR3: CASSQGLVNTGELFF. For the CDR3, the DNA is TGCGCCAGCAGCCAAGGTCTCGTGAACACCGGGGAGCTGTTTTTT.

The chain uses TRBV7-9 and TRBJ1-2; 12 nucleotides match TRBD1. V was clipped by 7 bases and J by 7 bases; unmatched bases: 7. Germline CDR1 reads SEHNR; CDR2 reads FQNEAQ (reference sequence). CDR3 length: 14 amino acids. The CDR3 loop is CASTLGTGGVGYTF. CDR3 in DNA: TGTGCCAGCACACTTGGGACAGGGGGCGTTGGCTACACCTTC.

The gene calls are TRBV7-3 and TRBJ2-1; perhaps TRBD1 as D (6 bases). This CDR3 spans 16 amino acids. Per the germline V gene, CDR1 is SGHTA and CDR2 is FQGTGA. V lost 5 bases and J 4 bases, leaving 18 bases between the germline ends. This CDR3 is CASSPQGQGRYNEQFF. The CDR3 DNA sequence: TGTGCCAGCAGCCCCCAGGGGCAGGGCCGATACAATGAGCAGTTCTTC.

This chain connects TRBV6-2 or TRBV6-3 to TRBJ1-5; D is unclear. V lost 4 bases to trimming and J lost 2 bases, with 6 bases between them. Germline CDR1 reads MNHEY; CDR2 reads SVGEGT. This CDR3 comprises 13 residues. The CDR3 here is CASSSRGNQPQHF. The CDR3, as DNA: TGTGCCAGCAGTTCGAGGGGCAATCAGCCCCAGCATTTT.

V and J are TRBV5-1 and TRBJ1-1, with 7 bases matching TRBD1. Germline-derived CDR1 and CDR2 are SGHRS and YFSETQ. The CDR3 loop spans 17 amino acids. The V gene end was trimmed by 3 bases and the J gene end by 0 bases; junction bases not matched to a gene: 11. The chain's CDR3 is CASSWGDSKGLNTEAFF. Here the CDR3 DNA reads TGCGCCAGCAGCTGGGGGGACAGCAAGGGCTTGAACACTGAAGCTTTCTTT.

V is TRBV4-1 and J is TRBJ1-5; TRBD1 matches 9 bases. This CDR3 is built from 15 residues. From germline, CDR1 is MGHRA and CDR2 YSYEKL. V was clipped by 3 bases and J by 6 bases; unmatched bases: 6. Written as DNA, the CDR3 is TGCGCCAGCAGCCAGTTCACAGGGGGCGGTCAGCCCCAGCATTTT. It is translated as CASSQFTGGGQPQHF.

This clone was seen a few times. The gene calls are TRBV5-3 and TRBJ1-6; D is unclear. TRBV5-3 falls under the ORF class, with uncertain function. The CDR3 length is 14 residues. Trimming took 7 bases from V and 10 from J, leaving 18 bases between them. Written as DNA, the CDR3 is TGTGCCAGACCCCTCAAGAGGAACTCATCACCCCTCCACTTT. Translating it yields CARPLKRNSSPLHF.

This chain uses TRBV5-1 with TRBJ1-1; D not certain. The CDR3 has 15 amino acids. V was cut by 4 bases and J by 1 base, with 14 bases left in between. Germline V gene sequence: CDR1 SGHRS, CDR2 YFSETQ. DNA for the CDR3: TGCGCCAGCAGCCCTCGGGAGGGAGCGAACACTGAAGCTTTCTTT. Translating gives CASSPREGANTEAFF.

This chain uses TRBV6-5 with TRBJ1-2; 9 bases agree with TRBD1. With V trimmed by 6 bases and J by 4 bases, 9 bases remained unmatched. The CDR3 contains 15 residues. Germline CDR1 MNHEY, CDR2 SVGAGI. CDR3 DNA: TGTGCCAGCAGACCGGGACAGGGATTTTCCTATGGCTACACCTTC. It encodes CASRPGQGFSYGYTF.

V gene TRBV7-3 combines with J gene TRBJ1-2, with 9 bases that match TRBD1. This CDR3 region has 17 residues. With V trimmed by 5 bases and J by 0 bases, 10 bases remained unmatched. Germline-derived CDR1 and CDR2 are SGHTA and FQGTGA. The DNA for the CDR3 is TGTGCCAGCAGCCCAAACCCGGGACAGGGTGCTAACTATGGCTACACCTTC. It specifies CASSPNPGQGANYGYTF.

The chain couples TRBV6-5 to TRBJ2-3; TRBD2 matches 11 bases. Germline CDR1 MNHEY, CDR2 SVGAGI. V lost 5 bases to trimming and J lost 4 bases; unmatched junction nucleotides: 5. The CDR3 is 15 amino acids. The CDR3 nucleotides are TGTGCCAGCAGTATAGCGGGGGGGCCCCCAGATACGCAGTATTTT. It encodes CASSIAGGPPDTQYF.

The CDR3 region is CSVVDRGPEQYF. The CDR3 DNA reads as TGCAGCGTTGTGGACAGGGGGCCCGAGCAGTACTTC. V and J are TRBV29-1 and TRBJ2-7, with 11 bases lining up with TRBD1. This CDR3 comprises 12 residues. The germline V gene encodes CDR1 SQVTM and CDR2 ANQGSEA. The V segment lost 4 bases and the J segment 6 bases; nucleotides outside the gene matches: 2.

The V gene is TRBV15, the J gene TRBJ2-2, with 7 bases fitting TRBD1. The germline V gene has CDR1 LNHNV and CDR2 YYDKDF (reference sequence). Trimming at V came to 4 bases and at J to 3 bases, leaving 5 bases not matched to a gene. This CDR3 spans 15 amino acids. The CDR3 DNA follows: TGTGCCACCAGCAACGGACAGGTCGACACCGGGGAGCTGTTTTTT. Its translation: CATSNGQVDTGELFF.

This chain links TRBV29-1 with TRBJ1-1; 11 nucleotides match TRBD1. The V segment lost 6 bases and the J segment 6 bases; nucleotides outside the gene matches: 15. The CDR3 is made up of 16 amino acids. In germline, CDR1 is SQVTM, CDR2 ANQGSEA. CDR3 residues: CSVTITGQGGRAEAFF. The CDR3 bases are TGCAGCGTAACGATTACGGGACAGGGGGGGAGAGCTGAAGCTTTCTTT.

The gene calls are TRBV15 and TRBJ2-1, with D hard to call. Trimming took 1 base from V and 8 from J, leaving 12 bases between them. The CDR3 extends over 14 amino acids. Germline V gene data show CDR1 as LNHNV and CDR2 as YYDKDF (reference sequence). The CDR3 nucleotides read TGTGCCACCAGCAGAGTTCGAGAATCGTATGAGCAGTTCTTC. Translated: CATSRVRESYEQFF.

The rearrangement uses TRBV28 and TRBJ1-1, with TRBD1 matching 7 bases. The V gene end was trimmed by 3 bases and the J gene end by 4 bases; junction bases not matched to a gene: 5. CDR1 is MDHEN, CDR2 SYDVKM, per germline. This CDR3 comprises 14 residues. This CDR3 is CASSLAGGITEAFF. CDR3 nucleotide sequence: TGTGCCAGCAGTTTGGCAGGGGGTATCACTGAAGCTTTCTTT.

The rearrangement links TRBV24-1 to TRBJ2-5; possibly TRBD1 for D (6 bases). Germline loops: CDR1 KGHDR, CDR2 SFDVKD. The CDR3 totals 16 residues. Trimming left V 2 bases short and J 1 base short, with 13 bases between. CDR3 DNA: TGTGCCACCAGTGATTCCACAGGGCGGTCCCAAGAGACCCAGTACTTC. Protein sequence: CATSDSTGRSQETQYF.

The rearrangement joins TRBV20-1 to TRBJ1-1, with D possibly matching TRBD1 (6 bases). In germline, CDR1 is DFQATT, CDR2 SNEGSKA (reference sequence). The CDR3 length is 13 residues. V lost 5 bases, J lost 1 base, and 11 bases lay in between. The CDR3 DNA is TGCAGTGCTGGTGTGGGGGCGAACACTGAAGCTTTCTTT. Translating gives CSAGVGANTEAFF.

V gene TRBV28 combines with J gene TRBJ2-1; TRBD1 agrees at 8 bases. Losses at the gene ends were 4 bases for V and 8 bases for J; bases not matched to a gene: 7. This CDR3 comprises 14 residues. The V gene's germline CDR1 is MDHEN and CDR2 SYDVKM. Written as DNA, the CDR3 is TGTGCCAGCAGTTCGAACAGGGGGTTCGATGAGCAGTTCTTC. This codes for CASSSNRGFDEQFF.

The chain carries TRBV5-1 and TRBJ2-1; 11 positions agree with TRBD2. CDR3 size: 14 residues. The V segment lost 3 bases and the J segment 4 bases; nucleotides outside the gene matches: 0. Per germline, CDR1 SGHRS and CDR2 YFSETQ. The CDR3 nucleotides are TGCGCCAGCAGCTCTAGCGGGGGGTACAATGAGCAGTTCTTC. Translating gives CASSSSGGYNEQFF.

This chain joins TRBV5-1 and TRBJ2-7; no clear D gene. The CDR3 sequence is 14 residues long. The V gene's germline CDR1 is SGHRS and CDR2 YFSETQ. V dropped 4 bases and J dropped 0 bases, with 11 bases sitting between them. Here the CDR3 reads CASSPTVYSYEQYF. As DNA, the CDR3 is TGCGCCAGCAGCCCCACGGTGTACTCCTACGAGCAGTACTTC.

Here the CDR3 DNA reads TGTGCCAGCAGACTTCAGGGGGGCCTTAGTGGCGAGCAGTACTTC. This gives the protein CASRLQGGLSGEQYF. This chain connects TRBV6-5 to TRBJ2-7, with a tentative D call TRBD1 (7 bases). CDR1 MNHEY and CDR2 SVGAGI come from the germline V gene. CDR3 length: 15 amino acids. V lost 6 bases and J 6 bases, leaving 21 bases between the germline ends.

CDR3 residues: CASSQAEGEWEKLFF. CDR3 bases: TGTGCCAGCAGCCAGGCGGAGGGAGAATGGGAAAAACTGTTTTTT. V gene TRBV3-1 (or the pseudogene TRBV3-2) combines with J gene TRBJ1-4; no clear D gene. CDR1 LGHDT and CDR2 YNNKEL come from the germline V gene (reference sequence). Trimming took 3 bases from V and 8 from J, leaving 16 bases between them. There are 15 residues in the CDR3.

The chain links TRBV29-1 to TRBJ1-1; D perhaps matches TRBD1 (6 bases). Germline assignment: CDR1 SQVTM and CDR2 ANQGSEA. The CDR3 sequence is 14 residues long. Trimming removed 3 bases at V and 0 bases at J, with 11 bases between. The CDR3 DNA is TGCAGCGTTGACCCTGGACAGATGAACACTGAAGCTTTCTTT. Its protein product is CSVDPGQMNTEAFF.

This clone was found once. The chain carries TRBV6-5 and TRBJ2-1; 9 positions match TRBD1. There are 15 residues in the CDR3. The germline CDR1 and CDR2 sequences are MNHEY and SVGAGI. The J segment lost 4 bases and the V segment lost 7 bases, leaving 8 bases of the junction unmatched. The CDR3 bases are TGTGCCAGCAATGCAAGGACAGGGGCATACAATGAGCAGTTCTTC. Translating it yields CASNARTGAYNEQFF.